Shown below are 15 T cell receptor beta chains from a single sample sequenced in a study of CXCR3-negative and CXCR3-positive naive CD8 T cells. Libraries were UMI-labeled 5' RACE TRB cDNA. After re-calling the 5' RACE reads, TCRdb lists one entry per CDR3 protein, DNA absent. This sample's table reports approximately 100,000 distinct CDR3 sequences. Antigens for these TCRs are unknown. Study-wide points: Naive cells with CXCR3 showed TRB CDR3s that were more hydrophobic than those in CXCR3-negative naive cells.

Material for sequencing was naive CXCR3+ CD8+ T cells from blood. Subset denoted: CD45RO-CCR7+CD27+CD95- naive CD8+ T cells expressing CXCR3 (TNR3+). The receptors were gathered from a human donor in good health. Some clones in this sample may be carry-over from other donors' samples.

The rearrangement joins TRBV7-3 to TRBJ2-4; TCRdb's D call, TRBD2, is unchecked because there is no DNA. Germline V gene sequence: CDR1 SGHTA, CDR2 FQGTGA. The CDR3 runs 13 residues. The CDR3 here is CASSRSGKDIQYF.

The CDR3 spells CSVEIWGGEGSIQYF. This chain connects TRBV29-1 to TRBJ2-4; TCRdb proposes TRBD1, but this gene call is untestable without DNA. This CDR3 is built from 15 residues. Germline V gene data show CDR1 as SQVTM and CDR2 as ANQGSEA.

This chain uses TRBV21-1 with TRBJ1-4; absent DNA, TCRdb's TRBD1 call cannot be checked. TRBV21-1 constitutes a pseudogene. This CDR3 is built from 13 residues. The CDR3 here is CASDRGEGLKLFF.

V and J are TRBV7-3 and TRBJ2-7; TCRdb's D call of TRBD2 is untestable without DNA. The CDR3 runs to 14 residues. Germline CDR1 and CDR2: SGHTA and FQGTGA. CDR3 residues: CASSLAGGPGEQYF.

The chain couples TRBV6-5 to TRBJ2-5; TCRdb names TRBD1, which stays unverified in the absence of DNA. CDR3 size: 14 residues. From germline, CDR1 is MNHEY and CDR2 SVGAGI. The CDR3 reads CASKLRDIQETQYF.

The rearrangement links TRBV7-2 to TRBJ2-7; no DNA is available, so the TRBD1 call from TCRdb remains unchecked. There are 15 residues in the CDR3. Germline V gene data show CDR1 as SGHTA and CDR2 as FQGNSA. The CDR3: CASSLFGTGAYEQYF.

The rearrangement uses TRBV12-3 or TRBV12-4 and TRBJ1-5; absent DNA, TCRdb's TRBD1 call cannot be checked. This CDR3 comprises 14 residues. The CDR3: CASTITGGGQPQHF.

This chain joins TRBV29-1 and TRBJ2-7; TCRdb outputs TRBD1, but without DNA this stays unchecked. This CDR3 is built from 13 residues. Per the germline V gene, CDR1 is SQVTM and CDR2 is ANQGSEA. CDR3 in amino acids: CSVVGQGAAEQYF.

The V and J genes are TRBV13 and TRBJ1-2. The CDR3 runs 13 residues. CDR1 is PRHDT and CDR2 is FYEKMQ in the germline V gene (reference sequence). The CDR3 spells CASSLEGVHGYTF.

The chain combines TRBV6-6 with TRBJ2-1; TCRdb's D call, TRBD2, is unchecked because there is no DNA. This CDR3 comprises 15 residues. Germline CDR1 MNHNY, CDR2 SVGAGI (reference sequence). The CDR3 here is CASSRSGGANNEQFF.

V is TRBV3-1 and J is TRBJ2-1; absent DNA, TCRdb's TRBD2 call cannot be checked. The germline CDR1 and CDR2 sequences are LGHDT and YNNKEL (reference sequence). This CDR3 region has 16 residues. CDR3 residues: CASSQGLAGGDNEQFF.

This rearrangement joins TRBV7-9 to TRBJ2-2; TCRdb reports TRBD1, a call that lacks DNA to check it against. The CDR3 totals 14 residues. Per germline, CDR1 SEHNR and CDR2 FQNEAQ (reference sequence). CDR3: CASSTDRNTGELFF.

The rearrangement links TRBV2 to TRBJ2-1; no DNA is available, so the TRBD1 call from TCRdb remains unchecked. The CDR3 is 18 amino acids. Looked up from germline, CDR1 is SNHLY and CDR2 is FYNNEI. The CDR3 reads CASSEALRGTGGYNEQFF.

This chain joins TRBV7-9 and TRBJ2-1; the D call from TCRdb, TRBD1, cannot be confirmed without DNA. The germline gives CDR1 SEHNR, CDR2 FQNEAQ (reference sequence). The CDR3 sequence is 12 residues long. The CDR3 region is CASSPTGYEQFF. Complete variable domain (other parts from reference TRBV7-9 and TRBJ2-1): DTGVSQNPRHKITKRGQNVTFRCDPISEHNRLYWYRQTLGQGPEFLTYFQNEAQLEKSRLLSDRFSAERPKGSFSTLEIQRTEQGDSAMYLCASSPTGYEQFFGPGTRLTVL.

The J gene is TRBJ1-2, the V gene TRBV20-1; there is no DNA to check the TCRdb D call of TRBD1. Germline-derived CDR1 and CDR2 are DFQATT and SNEGSKA (reference sequence). The CDR3 is 13 residues long. The CDR3 spells CSAKTGNNYGYTF.